Given below is one T cell receptor beta chain in context. Per the authors' pipeline: It was from reference gene primer amplification that nucleated cell counts were estimated. Repertoires were generated with immunoSEQ multiplex PCR, while TCRdb's copy carries only in-frame clones and drops some. For V, J and clone size, that table is used; D and trimming come from the DNA. The sample holds under 150,000 clones, 85% seen once. This sample is part of a study of blood T cell repertoires in COVID-19. The wider study: Samples came from the United States, Italy and Spain, spanning acute and convalescent COVID-19. T cells, B-cell-depleted T cells, or PBMCs provided the cDNA or gDNA that served as material.

CDR1 and CDR2 from the germline V gene are SGHKS and YYEKEE (reference sequence). The CDR3 is made up of 15 amino acids. The ends were cut back, 4 bases at V and 10 bases at J, with 18 bases in the middle. This receptor was obtained from a human donor in a cohort sampled during active COVID-19. The genes are TRBV5-5 and TRBJ1-6, with D perhaps matching TRBD1 (5 bases). The source material was peripheral blood. In DNA, the CDR3 is TGTGCCAGCAGCACCTCCCTGGGGGGGAGCTCACCCCTCCACTTT. This translates into CASSTSLGGSSPLHF.